This T cell receptor beta chain stems from a study of monozygotic twins with inflammatory bowel disease. In eight separate reactions per sample, cDNA was generated. TCRdb reprocessed the 5' RACE reads, keeping one entry per CDR3 protein, no DNA. This listing includes 120,000 to 150,000 distinct CDR3 sequences. General observations from the study: On the inverse Simpson index, IBD patients scored lower for TCRbeta diversity than healthy co-twins. The data offered no way to tell different T cell subtypes apart. Clonotypes shared with others were fewer in IBD patients than in healthy twins, especially with disease activity.

Turning to this clonotype: Its antigen remains unidentified.

Specimen: blood. The source of this sequence is a human donor with ulcerative colitis or Crohn's disease, or a healthy co-twin of an affected twin (not recorded which).

The CDR3: CASSLVAAYGGYTF. The chain uses TRBV7-9 and TRBJ1-2. The length of the CDR3 is 14 residues. Germline V CDR1 and CDR2: SEHNR, FQNEAQ (reference sequence).